One and the same sample provided the 10 T cell receptor beta chains below, sequenced in a study of response to subunit inactivated influenza vaccine. In TCRdb, the RT-PCR reads were re-called with MiXCR into one record per CDR3 protein. The sample comprises about 540,000 distinct CDR3 sequences, 20% to 25% of which are singletons, and approximately 3% rests with the top ten. The same data also contributed to another study, on T cells expressing NK-cell markers. From that paper: TCR beta cDNA was made by 5'RACE template switching with UMIs.

Sequenced here: CD4+ T cells sorted from PBMCs, sampled approximately 12 days after vaccination. These receptors all come from a man aged 50-60 years who received an inactivated influenza vaccine.

In this sample, this clonotype turned up a few times. The chain recombines TRBV7-9 with TRBJ1-6, with a weak D call TRBD1 (6 bases). Germline CDR1 is SEHNR and CDR2 is FQNEAQ (reference sequence). The CDR3 runs to 16 residues. Trimming stripped 5 bases from V and 6 bases from J, with 17 bases between. The CDR3 region has the DNA TGTGCCAGCAGCAGGCGGGCAGGGGTTAGTAATTCACCCCTCCACTTT. Translating it yields CASSRRAGVSNSPLHF.

This clonotype was seen a few times. The J gene is TRBJ2-7, the V gene TRBV7-2, with D possibly TRBD2 on 6 matching bases. In germline, CDR1 is SGHTA, CDR2 FQGNSA. The CDR3 has 13 residues. Trimming took off 7 bases at V and 0 bases at J, with 10 bases between the two ends. This CDR3 reads CASNSGNSYEQYF. The CDR3, as DNA: TGTGCCAGCAATAGCGGAAACTCCTACGAGCAGTACTTC.

This clonotype has only a few counts. The chain uses TRBV29-1 and TRBJ1-2; the D gene is possibly TRBD1 (5 bases). Per the germline V gene, CDR1 is SQVTM and CDR2 is ANQGSEA. The CDR3 spans 12 residues. V lost 6 bases, J lost 8 bases, and 16 bases lay in between. The CDR3 is CSVGDRMGGYTF. The DNA for the CDR3 is TGCAGCGTAGGGGACCGGATGGGAGGCTACACCTTC.

As DNA, the CDR3 is TGTGCCACCAGAAACCGATCGAACACTGAAGCTTTCTTT. Protein: CATRNRSNTEAFF. This chain links TRBV10-3 with TRBJ1-1; no definite D call. V gave up 10 bases and J gave up 1 base, with 13 bases separating them. The CDR3 sequence is 13 residues long. Per germline, CDR1 ENHRY and CDR2 SYGVKD.

Worth noting for this clonotype: It may be a read error: a sequence one base away is much more abundant. This likely comes from a read error, as the CDR3 has no conserved phenylalanine or tryptophan at its end. The V and J genes are TRBV7-9 and TRBJ1-4, with D unclear. The V end was cut by 2 bases, the J end by 7 bases, with 5 bases between. The length of the CDR3 is 12 residues. Germline V gene lookup returns CDR1 SEHNR and CDR2 FQNEAQ (reference sequence). The CDR3 DNA follows: TGTGCCAGCAGCTTAATGGGTGAAAAACTGTTTTTA. It is translated as CASSLMGEKLFL.

The V and J genes are TRBV10-3 and TRBJ2-6; 7 bases are a match to TRBD1. The CDR3 sequence is 19 residues long. Germline V gene lookup returns CDR1 ENHRY and CDR2 SYGVKD. V shed 0 bases and J 0 bases; nucleotides not matched to a gene: 8. CDR3 region: CAISESTGFSGSGANVLTF. The CDR3 nucleotides are TGTGCCATCAGTGAGTCGACAGGGTTCTCGGGCTCTGGGGCCAACGTCCTGACTTTC.

V and J are TRBV3-1 and TRBJ2-7; TRBD1 agrees at 8 bases. J was trimmed by 2 bases and V by 2 bases; bases with no gene match: 5. The CDR3 contains 15 residues. Per the germline V gene, CDR1 is LGHDT and CDR2 is YNNKEL (reference sequence). CDR3 region: CASSQRGQGTYEQYF. The CDR3 nucleotides read TGTGCCAGCAGCCAACGTGGACAGGGTACCTACGAGCAGTACTTC.

This clonotype was seen repeatedly, ten times or more. This rearrangement joins TRBV12-3 or TRBV12-4 to TRBJ1-1; no clear D. The CDR3 is 14 residues long. The germline V and J ends were trimmed by 2 bases and 0 bases, with 7 bases remaining between them. CDR3 protein: CASSLSGMNTEAFF. The CDR3 nucleotides read TGTGCCAGCAGTTTATCGGGGATGAACACTGAAGCTTTCTTT.

Only a few counts were recorded for this clonotype. The chain joins TRBV18 to TRBJ2-5; 7 nucleotides align to TRBD1. The CDR3 runs 14 residues. The V segment lost 5 bases and the J segment 2 bases; nucleotides outside the gene matches: 5. The germline V gene encodes CDR1 KGHSH and CDR2 LQKENI. CDR3 sequence: CASSTVGQQETQYF. DNA for the CDR3: TGTGCCAGCTCAACTGTGGGACAGCAAGAGACCCAGTACTTC.

The rearrangement joins TRBV11-2 to TRBJ2-1; no definite D call. The germline V gene has CDR1 SGHAT and CDR2 FQNNGV. The CDR3 is 15 amino acids. V was pared by 3 bases and J by 3 bases, with 12 bases between. The DNA for the CDR3 is TGTGCCAGCAGCTTTGACGGCCCCTTCTACAATGAGCAGTTCTTC. It specifies CASSFDGPFYNEQFF.